This T cell receptor (beta chain) comes out of a study of cytomegalovirus exposure and HLA in healthy donors. Overall study context: A subsequent analysis reported that the 110 or so validation repertoires were produced on the same platform that had also been used for the 600 to 700 first-cohort repertoires.

General study findings and limits: Diagnosis of cytomegalovirus status made by the classifier reportedly showed high specificity and sensitivity. Among TCR sequences, most were rare, though some public TCRs appeared in many donors.

Sequenced by immunoSEQ multiplex PCR; TCRdb stores in-frame clones only, minus some. The repertoire includes roughly 330,000 clones, roughly 87% of them detected once, and over 1% sits in the top ten. About this clone: What it recognizes is unknown.

Separate from the 666-subject first cohort, the roughly 110-subject validation cohort was the one that the donors belonged to. The ends were cut back, 8 bases at V and 0 bases at J, with 2 bases in the middle. The V gene's germline CDR1 is MDHEN and CDR2 SYDVKM. The CDR3 is made up of 12 amino acids. This sequence joins TRBV28 and TRBJ2-6; D unclear. The sequencing input was PBMCs. The origin of this receptor is a young woman in good health and CMV-seropositive. CDR3 protein: CASRSGANVLTF. CDR3 bases: TGTGCCAGCCGCTCTGGGGCCAACGTCCTGACTTTC.